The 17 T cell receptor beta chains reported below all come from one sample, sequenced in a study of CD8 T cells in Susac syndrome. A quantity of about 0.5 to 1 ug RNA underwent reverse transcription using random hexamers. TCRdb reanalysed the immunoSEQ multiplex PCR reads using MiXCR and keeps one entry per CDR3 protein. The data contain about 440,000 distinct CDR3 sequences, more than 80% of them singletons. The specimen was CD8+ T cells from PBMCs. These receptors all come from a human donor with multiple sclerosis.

The CDR3 DNA sequence: TGTGCCAGCAGCTTGGGCTGGACAGGCGAGTACACTGAAGCTTTCTTT. It is translated as CASSLGWTGEYTEAFF. V gene TRBV5-6 combines with J gene TRBJ1-1; 7 bases are shared with TRBD1. Germline CDR1 is SGHDT and CDR2 is YYEEEE. V lost 0 bases to trimming and J lost 3 bases; unmatched junction nucleotides: 8. The CDR3 runs 16 residues.

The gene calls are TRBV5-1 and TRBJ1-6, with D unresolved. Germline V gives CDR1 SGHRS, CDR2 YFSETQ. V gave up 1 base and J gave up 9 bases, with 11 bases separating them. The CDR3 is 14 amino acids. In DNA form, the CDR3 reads TGCGCCAGCAGCTTGCTGGGAACATCTTCACCCCTCCACTTT. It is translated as CASSLLGTSSPLHF.

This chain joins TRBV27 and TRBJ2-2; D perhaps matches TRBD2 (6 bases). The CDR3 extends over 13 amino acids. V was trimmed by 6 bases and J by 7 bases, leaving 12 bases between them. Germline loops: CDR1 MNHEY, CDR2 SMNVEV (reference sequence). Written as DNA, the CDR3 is TGTGCCAGCAGCGAGGGACTCGGCGGGGAGCTGTTTTTT. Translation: CASSEGLGGELFF.

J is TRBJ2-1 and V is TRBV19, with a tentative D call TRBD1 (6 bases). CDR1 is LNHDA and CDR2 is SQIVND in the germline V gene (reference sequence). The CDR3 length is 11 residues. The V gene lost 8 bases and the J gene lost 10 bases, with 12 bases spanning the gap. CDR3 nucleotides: TGTGCCAGTCTACAGGGAAGCGAGCAGTTCTTC. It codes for CASLQGSEQFF.

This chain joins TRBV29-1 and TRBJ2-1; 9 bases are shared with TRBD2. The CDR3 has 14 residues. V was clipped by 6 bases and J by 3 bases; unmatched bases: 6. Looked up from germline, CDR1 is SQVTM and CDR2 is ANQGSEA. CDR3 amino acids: CSVLSGGFYNEQFF. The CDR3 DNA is TGCAGCGTCTTGAGCGGGGGGTTCTACAATGAGCAGTTCTTC.

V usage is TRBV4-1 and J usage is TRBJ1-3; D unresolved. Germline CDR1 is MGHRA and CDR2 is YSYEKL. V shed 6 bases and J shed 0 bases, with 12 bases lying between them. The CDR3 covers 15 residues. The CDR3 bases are TGCGCCAGCAGTAACGACGCAAGCTCTGGAAACACCATATATTTT. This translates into CASSNDASSGNTIYF.

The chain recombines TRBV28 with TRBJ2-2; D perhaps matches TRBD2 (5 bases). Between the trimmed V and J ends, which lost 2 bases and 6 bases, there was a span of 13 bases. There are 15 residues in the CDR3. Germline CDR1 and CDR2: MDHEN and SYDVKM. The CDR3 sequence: CASSLMHFGAGELFF. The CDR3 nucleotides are TGTGCCAGCAGTTTAATGCACTTCGGGGCCGGGGAGCTGTTTTTT.

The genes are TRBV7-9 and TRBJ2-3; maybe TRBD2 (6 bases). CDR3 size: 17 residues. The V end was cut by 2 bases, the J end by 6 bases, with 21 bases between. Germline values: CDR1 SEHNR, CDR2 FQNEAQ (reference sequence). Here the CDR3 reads CASSLPSAPRFGDTQYF. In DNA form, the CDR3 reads TGTGCCAGCAGCTTACCTAGCGCTCCACGATTTGGGGATACGCAGTATTTT.

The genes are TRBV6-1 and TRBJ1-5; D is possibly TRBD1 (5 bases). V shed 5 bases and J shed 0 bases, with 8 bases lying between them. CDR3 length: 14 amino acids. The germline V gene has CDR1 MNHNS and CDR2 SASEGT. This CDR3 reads CASSHGASNQPQHF. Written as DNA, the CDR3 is TGTGCCAGCAGTCATGGGGCTAGCAATCAGCCCCAGCATTTT.

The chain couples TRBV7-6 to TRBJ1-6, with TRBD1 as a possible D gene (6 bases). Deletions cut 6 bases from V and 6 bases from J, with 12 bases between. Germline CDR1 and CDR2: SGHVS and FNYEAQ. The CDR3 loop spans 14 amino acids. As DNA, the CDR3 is TGTGCCAGCAGTTTTGACAGGACTAATTCACCCCTCCACTTT. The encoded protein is CASSFDRTNSPLHF. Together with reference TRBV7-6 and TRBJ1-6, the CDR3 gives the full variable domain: GAGVSQSPRYKVTKRGQDVALRCDPISGHVSLYWYRQALGQGPEFLTYFNYEAQQDKSGLPNDRFSAERPEGSISTLTIQRTEQRDSAMYRCASSFDRTNSPLHFGNGTRLTVT.

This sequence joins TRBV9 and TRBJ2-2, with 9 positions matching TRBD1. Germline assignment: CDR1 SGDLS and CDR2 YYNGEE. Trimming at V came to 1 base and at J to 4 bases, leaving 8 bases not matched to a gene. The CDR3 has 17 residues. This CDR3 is CASSVHRTGDATGELFF. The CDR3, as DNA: TGTGCCAGCAGCGTACACCGGACAGGGGACGCCACCGGGGAGCTGTTTTTT.

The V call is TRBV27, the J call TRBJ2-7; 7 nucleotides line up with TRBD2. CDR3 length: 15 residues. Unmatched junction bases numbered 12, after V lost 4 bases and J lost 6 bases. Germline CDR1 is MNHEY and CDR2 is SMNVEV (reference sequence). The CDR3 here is CASSYGRTNPREQYF. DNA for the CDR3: TGTGCCAGCAGTTACGGGAGGACAAACCCACGCGAGCAGTACTTC.

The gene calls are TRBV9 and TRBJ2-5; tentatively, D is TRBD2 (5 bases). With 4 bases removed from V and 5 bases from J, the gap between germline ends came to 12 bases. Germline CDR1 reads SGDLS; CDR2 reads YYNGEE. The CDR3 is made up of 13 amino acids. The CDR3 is CASSTDREETQYF. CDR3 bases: TGTGCCAGCAGCACCGATAGGGAGGAGACCCAGTACTTC.

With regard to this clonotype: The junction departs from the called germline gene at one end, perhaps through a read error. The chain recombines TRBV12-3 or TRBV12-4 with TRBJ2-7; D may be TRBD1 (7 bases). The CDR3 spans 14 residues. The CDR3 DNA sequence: TGTGCCAGCAGTCCCAGGGGGGCCTCCCACGAGCAGTACTTC. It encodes CASSPRGASHEQYF.

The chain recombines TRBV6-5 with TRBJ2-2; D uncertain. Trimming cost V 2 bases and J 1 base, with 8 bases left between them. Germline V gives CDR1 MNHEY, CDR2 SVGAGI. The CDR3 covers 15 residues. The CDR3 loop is CASSYTAGNTGELFF. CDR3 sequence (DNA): TGTGCCAGCAGTTACACCGCAGGGAACACCGGGGAGCTGTTTTTT.

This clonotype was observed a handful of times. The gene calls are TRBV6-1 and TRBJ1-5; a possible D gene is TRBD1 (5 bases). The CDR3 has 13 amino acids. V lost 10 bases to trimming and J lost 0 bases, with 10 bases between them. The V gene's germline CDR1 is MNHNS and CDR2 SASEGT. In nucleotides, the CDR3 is TGTGCCATCGGGGACGTTAGCAATCAGCCCCAGCATTTT. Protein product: CAIGDVSNQPQHF.

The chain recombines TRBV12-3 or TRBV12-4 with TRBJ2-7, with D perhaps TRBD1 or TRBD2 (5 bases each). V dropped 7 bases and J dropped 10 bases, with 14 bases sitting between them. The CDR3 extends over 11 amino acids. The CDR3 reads CASTAGTFQYF. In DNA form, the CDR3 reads TGTGCCAGCACCGCCGGGACCTTTCAGTACTTC.